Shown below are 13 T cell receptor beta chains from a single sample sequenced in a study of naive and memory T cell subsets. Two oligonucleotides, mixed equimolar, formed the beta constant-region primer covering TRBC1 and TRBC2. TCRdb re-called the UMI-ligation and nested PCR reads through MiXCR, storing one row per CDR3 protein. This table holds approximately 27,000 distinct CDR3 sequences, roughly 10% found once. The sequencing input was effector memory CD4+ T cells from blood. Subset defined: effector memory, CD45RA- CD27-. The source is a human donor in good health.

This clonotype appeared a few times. The CDR3 region has the DNA TGTGCCAGCAGTAAGACAGGGGGTAACGACCGCGGCTACACCTTC. Encoded protein: CASSKTGGNDRGYTF. V usage is TRBV7-2 and J usage is TRBJ1-2; 9 positions agree with TRBD1. Germline-derived CDR1 and CDR2 are SGHTA and FQGNSA. This CDR3 is 15 amino acids long. The J segment lost 8 bases and the V segment lost 6 bases, leaving 13 bases of the junction unmatched.

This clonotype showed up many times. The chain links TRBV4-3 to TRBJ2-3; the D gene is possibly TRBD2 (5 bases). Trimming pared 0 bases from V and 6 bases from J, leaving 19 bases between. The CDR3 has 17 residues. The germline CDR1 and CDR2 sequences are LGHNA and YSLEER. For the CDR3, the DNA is TGCGCCAGCAGCCAAGAATGGGGTTCTAGCCGGCACGATACGCAGTATTTT. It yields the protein CASSQEWGSSRHDTQYF.

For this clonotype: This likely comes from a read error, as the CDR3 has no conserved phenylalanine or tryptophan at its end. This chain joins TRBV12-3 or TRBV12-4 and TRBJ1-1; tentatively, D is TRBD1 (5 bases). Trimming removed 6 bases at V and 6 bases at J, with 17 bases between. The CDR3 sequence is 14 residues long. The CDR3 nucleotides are TGTGCCAGCAGGAGAAGACAGACGAAAGCTGAAGCTTTCCTT. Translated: CASRRRQTKAEAFL.

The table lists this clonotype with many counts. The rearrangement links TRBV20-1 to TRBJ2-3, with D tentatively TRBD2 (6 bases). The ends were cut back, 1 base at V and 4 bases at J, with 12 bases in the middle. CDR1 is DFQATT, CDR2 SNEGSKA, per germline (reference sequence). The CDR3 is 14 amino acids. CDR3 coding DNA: TGCAGTGCTAGAGCCCGACTAGAGGCAGATACGCAGTATTTT. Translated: CSARARLEADTQYF.

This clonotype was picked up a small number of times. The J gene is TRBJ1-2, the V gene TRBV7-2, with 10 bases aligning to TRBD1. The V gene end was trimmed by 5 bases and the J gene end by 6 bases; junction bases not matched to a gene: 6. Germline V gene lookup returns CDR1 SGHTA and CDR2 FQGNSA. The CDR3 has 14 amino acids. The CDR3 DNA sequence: TGTGCCAGCAGCGCAGCCGGGACAGGGGATGGCTACACCTTC. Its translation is CASSAAGTGDGYTF.

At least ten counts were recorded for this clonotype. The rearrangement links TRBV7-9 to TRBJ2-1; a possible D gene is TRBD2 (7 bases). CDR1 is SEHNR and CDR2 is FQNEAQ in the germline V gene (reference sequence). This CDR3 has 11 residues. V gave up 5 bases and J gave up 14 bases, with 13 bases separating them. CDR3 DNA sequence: TGTGCCAGCAGCGTACAAGGGGGGGAGTTCTTC. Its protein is CASSVQGGEFF. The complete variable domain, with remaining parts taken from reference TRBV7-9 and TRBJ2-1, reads DTGVSQNPRHKITKRGQNVTFRCDPISEHNRLYWYRQTLGQGPEFLTYFQNEAQLEKSRLLSDRFSAERPKGSFSTLEIQRTEQGDSAMYLCASSVQGGEFFGPGTRLTVL.

The CDR3 nucleotides are TGTGCCATCAGTGAGTCGCTGGGACTGGCGGGCGAGCAGTACTTC. Translating gives CAISESLGLAGEQYF. V usage is TRBV10-3 and J usage is TRBJ2-7; perhaps TRBD2 as D (6 bases). V was shortened by 0 bases and J by 6 bases, with 15 bases between the two germline ends. CDR1 ENHRY and CDR2 SYGVKD come from the germline V gene. There are 15 residues in the CDR3.

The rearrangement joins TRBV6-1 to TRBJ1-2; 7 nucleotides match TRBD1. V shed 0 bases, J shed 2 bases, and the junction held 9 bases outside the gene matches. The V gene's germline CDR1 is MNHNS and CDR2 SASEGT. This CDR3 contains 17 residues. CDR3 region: CASSEAPQGISNYGYTF. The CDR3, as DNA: TGTGCCAGCAGTGAAGCGCCACAGGGGATAAGCAACTATGGCTACACCTTC.

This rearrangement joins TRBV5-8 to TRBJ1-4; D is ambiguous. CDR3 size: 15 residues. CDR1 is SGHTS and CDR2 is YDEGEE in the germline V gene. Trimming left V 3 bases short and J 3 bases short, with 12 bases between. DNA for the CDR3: TGTGCCAGCAGCTATCGTCCGGGCTCTAATGAAAAACTGTTTTTT. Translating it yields CASSYRPGSNEKLFF.

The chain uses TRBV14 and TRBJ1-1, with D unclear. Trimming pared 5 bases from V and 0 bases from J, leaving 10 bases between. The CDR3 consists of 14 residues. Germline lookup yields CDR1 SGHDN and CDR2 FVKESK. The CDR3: CASSAPGMNTEAFF. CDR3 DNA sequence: TGTGCCAGCAGCGCACCCGGGATGAACACTGAAGCTTTCTTT.

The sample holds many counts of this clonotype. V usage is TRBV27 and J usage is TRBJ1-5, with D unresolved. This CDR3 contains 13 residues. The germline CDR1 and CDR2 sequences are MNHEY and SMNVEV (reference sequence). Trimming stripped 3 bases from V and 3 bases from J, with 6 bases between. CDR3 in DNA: TGTGCCAGCAGTTTTGTCCCCAATCAGCCCCAGCATTTT. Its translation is CASSFVPNQPQHF.

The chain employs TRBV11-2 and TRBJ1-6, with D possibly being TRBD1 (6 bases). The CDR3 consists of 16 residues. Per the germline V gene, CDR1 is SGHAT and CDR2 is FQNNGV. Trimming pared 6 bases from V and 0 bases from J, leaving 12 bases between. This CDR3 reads CASRNRASSYNSPLHF. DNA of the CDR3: TGTGCCAGCAGGAACAGGGCTAGCTCCTATAATTCACCCCTCCACTTT.

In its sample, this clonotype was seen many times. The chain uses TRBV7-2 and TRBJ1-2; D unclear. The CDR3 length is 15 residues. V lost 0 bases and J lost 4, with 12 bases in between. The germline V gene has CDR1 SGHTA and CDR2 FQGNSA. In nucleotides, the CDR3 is TGTGCCAGCAGCTTAGCGATTGGTATGGGCTATGGCTACACCTTC. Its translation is CASSLAIGMGYGYTF.